These 13 T cell receptor beta chains were all obtained from the same sample, sequenced in a study of CD8 T cells in Susac syndrome. An input of about 0.5 to 1 ug of RNA was subjected to reverse transcription using random hexamers. TCRdb called the immunoSEQ multiplex PCR reads again in MiXCR, with one record for every CDR3 protein. Of about 180,000 distinct CDR3 sequences in the sample, almost 96% were seen once. Material: CD4+ T cells from PBMCs. The receptors here all came from a human donor with multiple sclerosis.

The rearrangement uses TRBV6-2 or TRBV6-3 and TRBJ2-7; D gene uncertain. V gave up 7 bases and J gave up 3 bases, with 19 bases separating them. This CDR3 has 15 residues. Germline CDR1 and CDR2: MNHEY and SVGEGT. DNA of the CDR3: TGTGCCAGCACCCGCCCTACCCCCTTTGACTACGAGCAGTACTTC. Translating it yields CASTRPTPFDYEQYF.

This rearrangement joins TRBV9 to TRBJ2-7; TRBD2 might be the D (5 bases). Germline-derived CDR1 and CDR2 are SGDLS and YYNGEE. The CDR3 consists of 14 residues. The germline V and J ends were trimmed by 0 bases and 1 base, with 8 bases remaining between them. The CDR3 nucleotides are TGTGCCAGCAGCGTAGAACCGGGATCCTACGAGCAGTACTTC. This translates into CASSVEPGSYEQYF.

This rearrangement joins TRBV27 to TRBJ2-5, with 10 bases matching TRBD2. CDR1 and CDR2 from the germline V gene are MNHEY and SMNVEV (reference sequence). This CDR3 comprises 15 residues. With V trimmed by 2 bases and J by 4 bases, 4 bases remained unmatched. The CDR3 here is CASSLALAGPETQYF. The CDR3 region has the DNA TGTGCCAGCAGTTTAGCACTAGCGGGGCCAGAGACCCAGTACTTC.

The V gene is TRBV20-1, the J gene TRBJ1-6; 7 positions agree with TRBD1. The CDR3 runs to 13 residues. With 1 base clipped from V and 14 bases from J, the junction kept 8 bases outside the gene matches. Germline V gene lookup returns CDR1 DFQATT and CDR2 SNEGSKA (reference sequence). DNA of the CDR3: TGCAGTGCTAGAGCGACAGGGCCGGCCACCCTCCACTTT. Translated, it gives CSARATGPATLHF.

The chain couples TRBV29-1 to TRBJ2-7, with D perhaps TRBD2 (6 bases). The CDR3 has 13 amino acids. In germline, CDR1 is SQVTM, CDR2 ANQGSEA. V lost 7 bases, J lost 3 bases, and 16 bases lay in between. The CDR3 DNA sequence: TGCAGCGGGTCTAGCGCCCTGGGCTACGAGCAGTACTTC. It specifies CSGSSALGYEQYF.

This chain uses TRBV12-3 or TRBV12-4 with TRBJ2-3; unclear D gene. Trimming took off 6 bases at V and 6 bases at J, with 7 bases between the two ends. The CDR3 length is 11 residues. The CDR3 sequence: CASRSRDTQYF. The CDR3 coding sequence is TGTGCCAGCAGATCCCGGGATACGCAGTATTTT.

The chain uses TRBV18 and TRBJ2-7; D gene unclear. The CDR3 length is 13 residues. V lost 2 bases to trimming and J lost 2 bases, with 7 bases between them. The germline CDR1 and CDR2 sequences are KGHSH and LQKENI. CDR3: CASSPADTYEQYF. The CDR3 DNA sequence: TGTGCCAGCTCACCAGCGGATACCTACGAGCAGTACTTC.

The genes are TRBV7-2 and TRBJ1-5; TRBD1 matches at 9 bases. The V and J ends lost 5 bases and 5 bases, in that order; junction bases with no gene match: 13. The CDR3 totals 17 residues. Per germline, CDR1 SGHTA and CDR2 FQGNSA. The CDR3 nucleotides read TGTGCCAGCAGCCAGAGGTCGGGACAGGGAGTTCATCAGCCCCAGCATTTT. The encoded protein is CASSQRSGQGVHQPQHF.

This chain uses TRBV5-1 with TRBJ2-7; the D gene is possibly TRBD2 (5 bases). Germline-derived CDR1 and CDR2 are SGHRS and YFSETQ. Between the trimmed V and J ends, which lost 0 bases and 0 bases, there was a span of 7 bases. CDR3 length: 14 amino acids. CDR3 residues: CASSLGGDSYEQYF. Written as DNA, the CDR3 is TGCGCCAGCAGCTTGGGGGGAGACTCCTACGAGCAGTACTTC.

The chain couples TRBV13 to TRBJ2-7, with TRBD2 matching over 7 bases. With 0 bases clipped from V and 4 bases from J, the junction kept 0 bases outside the gene matches. The germline gives CDR1 PRHDT, CDR2 FYEKMQ (reference sequence). The CDR3 loop spans 13 amino acids. The chain's CDR3 is CASSLGGLYEQYF. The CDR3 nucleotides are TGTGCCAGCAGCTTAGGGGGACTATACGAGCAGTACTTC.

This chain connects TRBV5-1 to TRBJ1-1; D is unclear. The CDR3 totals 13 residues. V dropped 0 bases and J dropped 4 bases, with 7 bases sitting between them. Germline CDR1 reads SGHRS; CDR2 reads YFSETQ. The CDR3 bases are TGCGCCAGCAGCTTGGAGACTCCCACTGAAGCTTTCTTT. It yields the protein CASSLETPTEAFF.

V gene TRBV4-3 combines with J gene TRBJ1-1, with D maybe TRBD1 (5 bases). CDR3 size: 13 residues. The germline V gene encodes CDR1 LGHNA and CDR2 YSLEER. V was pared by 2 bases and J by 11 bases, with 15 bases between. This CDR3 reads CASSQRMGLIAFF. CDR3 sequence (DNA): TGCGCCAGCAGCCAAAGGATGGGACTCATCGCTTTCTTT.

This rearrangement joins TRBV9 to TRBJ1-1; D not resolved. There are 13 residues in the CDR3. Trimming removed 0 bases from V and 4 bases from J, with 7 bases in between. Per the germline V gene, CDR1 is SGDLS and CDR2 is YYNGEE. CDR3 loop: CASSVDLATEAFF. In DNA, the CDR3 is TGTGCCAGCAGCGTAGATCTGGCCACTGAAGCTTTCTTT.